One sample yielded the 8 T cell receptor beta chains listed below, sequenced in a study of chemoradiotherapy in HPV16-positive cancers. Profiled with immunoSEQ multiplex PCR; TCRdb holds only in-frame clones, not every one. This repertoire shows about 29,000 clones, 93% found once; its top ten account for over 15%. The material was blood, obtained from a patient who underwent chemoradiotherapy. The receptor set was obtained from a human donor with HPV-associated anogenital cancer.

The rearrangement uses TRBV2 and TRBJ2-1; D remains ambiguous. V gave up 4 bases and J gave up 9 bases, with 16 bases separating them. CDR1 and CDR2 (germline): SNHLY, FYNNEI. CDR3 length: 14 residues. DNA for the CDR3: TGTGCCAGCAGTGGACCGATCTTAATCCCTGAGCAGTTCTTC. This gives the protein CASSGPILIPEQFF.

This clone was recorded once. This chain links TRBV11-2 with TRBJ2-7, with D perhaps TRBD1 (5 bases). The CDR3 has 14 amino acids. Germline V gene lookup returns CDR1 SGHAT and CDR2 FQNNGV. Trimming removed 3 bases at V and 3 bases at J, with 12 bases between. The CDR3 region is CASSFGARVYEQYF. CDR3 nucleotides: TGTGCCAGCAGCTTTGGGGCCAGGGTCTACGAGCAGTACTTC.

The CDR3 sequence is CASSNWIANTGELFF. CDR3 DNA sequence: TGTGCCAGTAGTAATTGGATCGCGAACACCGGGGAGCTGTTTTTT. The chain links TRBV19 to TRBJ2-2; D unresolved. The CDR3 is 15 amino acids. Per the germline V gene, CDR1 is LNHDA and CDR2 is SQIVND (reference sequence). V gave up 4 bases and J gave up 0 bases, with 9 bases separating them.

The CDR3 here is CASSQVTGLAGGNYEQYF. CDR3 DNA sequence: TGTGCCAGCAGCCAAGTAACGGGACTAGCGGGAGGGAACTACGAGCAGTACTTC. The chain carries TRBV4-2 and TRBJ2-7; 16 positions match TRBD2. The germline V gene has CDR1 LGHNA and CDR2 YNFKEQ. After removal of 1 base from V and 3 bases from J, the junction contained 6 bases not matched to a gene. This CDR3 contains 18 residues.

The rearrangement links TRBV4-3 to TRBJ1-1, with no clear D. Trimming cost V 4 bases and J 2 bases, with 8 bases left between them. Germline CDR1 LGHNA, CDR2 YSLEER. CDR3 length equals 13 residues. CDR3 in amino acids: CASSRARNTEAFF. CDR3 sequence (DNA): TGCGCCAGCAGCCGGGCGCGAAACACTGAAGCTTTCTTT.

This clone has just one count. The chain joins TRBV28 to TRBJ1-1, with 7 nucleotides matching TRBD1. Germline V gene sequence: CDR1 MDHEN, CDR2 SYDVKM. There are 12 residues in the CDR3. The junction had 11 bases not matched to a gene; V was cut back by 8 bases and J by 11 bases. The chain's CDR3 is CASSGQVPWAFF. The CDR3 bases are TGTGCCAGCTCCGGACAGGTCCCATGGGCTTTCTTT.

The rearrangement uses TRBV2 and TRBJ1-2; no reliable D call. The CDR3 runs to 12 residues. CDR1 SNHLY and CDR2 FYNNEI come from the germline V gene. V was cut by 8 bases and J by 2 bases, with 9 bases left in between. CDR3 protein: CASGLENYGYTF. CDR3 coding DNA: TGTGCCAGCGGTTTGGAGAACTATGGCTACACCTTC.

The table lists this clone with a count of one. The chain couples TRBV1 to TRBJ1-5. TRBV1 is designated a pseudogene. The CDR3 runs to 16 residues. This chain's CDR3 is CSQRIGATQSNQPQHF. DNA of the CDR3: TGCAGTCAGCGGATCGGGGCGACCCAAAGCAATCAGCCCCAGCATTTT.